What follows is one T cell receptor (beta chain) and its context. Profiled with immunoSEQ multiplex PCR; TCRdb holds only in-frame clones, not every one. The sample yields some 95,000 clones, 80% to 90% seen once. This sample stems from a study of T cell responses to AZD1222 COVID-19 vaccine. From germline, CDR1 is SGHTA and CDR2 FQGNSA. V was shortened by 3 bases and J by 0 bases, with 10 bases between the two germline ends. This CDR3 comprises 15 residues. The sample here was peripheral blood, taken on day 0 of AZD1222 vaccination. J is TRBJ2-3 and V is TRBV7-2; D unclear. The source of this sequence is an adult in good health. CDR3 bases: TGTGCCAGCAGCTTGTCGGTACTTAGCACAGATACGCAGTATTTT. Translation: CASSLSVLSTDTQYF.